These 31 T cell receptor beta chains came from one sample sequenced in a study of blood T cells in healthy people across ages. The authors ran a second PCR of 7 to 11 cycles using a sample-barcoded 5' primer and a J-beta primer mix. TCRdb itself ran the 5' RACE reads through MiXCR, one entry per CDR3 protein. The sample has roughly 640,000 distinct CDR3 sequences, about 30% seen once. The sequencing input was blood. Receptors originate from a woman older than 75 in good health.

This clonotype was seen more than once but under ten times. The chain joins TRBV6-1 to TRBJ1-2; 8 bases match TRBD1. The CDR3 is 15 residues long. CDR1 is MNHNS, CDR2 SASEGT, per germline. With V trimmed by 4 bases and J by 8 bases, 12 bases remained unmatched. CDR3 amino acids: CASSASQGATYGYTF. The CDR3, as DNA: TGTGCCAGCAGTGCAAGTCAGGGGGCTACTTACGGCTACACCTTC.

The chain links TRBV20-1 to TRBJ2-3, with 10 bases aligning to TRBD2. Germline CDR1 DFQATT, CDR2 SNEGSKA (reference sequence). This CDR3 is 15 amino acids long. After removal of 5 bases from V and 3 bases from J, the junction contained 8 bases not matched to a gene. The chain's CDR3 is CSAPRTSGTTDTQYF. CDR3 coding DNA: TGCAGTGCTCCTCGAACTAGCGGGACGACAGATACGCAGTATTTT.

This clonotype was seen many times. The rearrangement links TRBV6-1 to TRBJ2-7, with D perhaps matching TRBD2 (5 bases). Between the trimmed V and J ends, which lost 2 bases and 7 bases, there was a span of 18 bases. Per germline, CDR1 MNHNS and CDR2 SASEGT. This CDR3 region has 15 residues. The CDR3 DNA reads TGTGCCAGCAGTGAAATACTAGGTGGAGTGGATGAGCAGTACTTC. Its protein is CASSEILGGVDEQYF.

This clonotype appeared many times. The chain couples TRBV2 to TRBJ2-2; 7 nucleotides align to TRBD1. The CDR3 loop spans 15 amino acids. V dropped 5 bases and J dropped 7; count of bases not matched to a gene: 10. Germline values: CDR1 SNHLY, CDR2 FYNNEI. For the CDR3, the DNA is TGTGCCAGCAGTTTTACAGGGGTGGTAGGCGGGGAGCTGTTTTTT. Translated: CASSFTGVVGGELFF.

This clonotype has just a few counts. This clone may be a read error of a much larger clone one base away. V and J are TRBV20-1 and TRBJ2-5, with 10 positions matching TRBD2. The CDR3 contains 17 residues. Germline trimming cut 3 bases from V and 4 bases from J; bases unmatched to any gene: 14. Germline loops: CDR1 DFQATT, CDR2 SNEGSKA (reference sequence). The CDR3 DNA is TGCAGTGCTAGCCTTGACGCGGGAGCGGGGGGGGCAGAGACCCAGTACTTC. Translation gives CSASLDAGAGGAETQYF.

The chain links TRBV5-1 to TRBJ1-4; D is uncertain. This CDR3 has 15 residues. V lost 1 base and J lost 0, with 7 bases in between. Germline values: CDR1 SGHRS, CDR2 YFSETQ. This CDR3 reads CASSLSRTTNEKLFF. CDR3 coding DNA: TGCGCCAGCAGCTTGTCTCGGACAACTAATGAAAAACTGTTTTTT.

This clonotype was recorded at least ten times. This may be a read error, as it is one base from a much larger clone. The V and J genes are TRBV20-1 and TRBJ2-1; TRBD2 might be the D (6 bases). The J call may be in error: the DNA end matches TRBJ2-7 better. CDR1 and CDR2 (germline): DFQATT, SNEGSKA (reference sequence). This CDR3 has 13 amino acids. CDR3 in DNA: TGCAGTGCGGAGATAGCGGAGGACAATGAGCAGTACTTC. Amino acids: CSAEIAEDNEQYF.

The table lists this clonotype with many counts. This chain connects TRBV12-3 or TRBV12-4 to TRBJ1-5, with TRBD1 matching 8 bases. This CDR3 is built from 15 residues. Trimming took 6 bases from V and 0 from J; bases not matched to a gene: 4. The CDR3 coding sequence is TGTGCCAGCAGCCTGACAGGGGTTAGCAATCAGCCCCAGCATTTT. Encoded protein: CASSLTGVSNQPQHF.

Details on this clonotype: The junction and the germline gene differ at one end; a read error may be behind it. V and J are TRBV7-6 and TRBJ1-5; 7 bases are a match to TRBD1. Germline V gene sequence: CDR1 SGHVS, CDR2 FNYEAQ. The CDR3 length is 15 residues. CDR3 amino acids: CASSLEGALGQPRHF. CDR3 DNA sequence: TGTGCCAGCAGCTTAGAGGGGGCCCTAGGTCAGCCCCGGCATTTT.

The V gene is TRBV3-1, the J gene TRBJ1-1; the D is unclear. V lost 3 bases and J 1 base, leaving 9 bases between the germline ends. There are 14 residues in the CDR3. The germline V gene encodes CDR1 LGHDT and CDR2 YNNKEL (reference sequence). Here the CDR3 DNA reads TGTGCCAGCAGCCAGCAGGTGACGAACACTGAAGCTTTCTTT. Its protein product is CASSQQVTNTEAFF.

This clonotype has ten or more counts. The chain employs TRBV20-1 and TRBJ2-5; D tentatively reads TRBD1 or TRBD2 (5 bases each). Trimming left V 7 bases short and J 3 bases short, with 18 bases between. The CDR3 totals 14 residues. Per germline, CDR1 DFQATT and CDR2 SNEGSKA (reference sequence). The CDR3 reads CSGSPGSTKETQYF. The CDR3 region has the DNA TGCAGTGGTTCTCCAGGGAGCACCAAAGAGACCCAGTACTTC.

The genes are TRBV30 and TRBJ1-2; maybe TRBD1 (5 bases). V lost 1 base, J lost 0 bases, and 12 bases lay in between. CDR1 GTSNPN and CDR2 SVGIG come from the germline V gene (reference sequence). The length of the CDR3 is 15 residues. CDR3 coding DNA: TGTGCCTGGAGTGAACAGGAATTGCCTAACTATGGCTACACCTTC. Protein product: CAWSEQELPNYGYTF.

About this clonotype itself: This may arise from a read error, as a much more abundant clone is one base away. The rearrangement links TRBV7-4 to TRBJ2-5; D is ambiguous. Trimming took 1 base from V and 11 from J, leaving 11 bases between them. The germline gives CDR1 SGHVT, CDR2 SQSDAQ. This CDR3 region has 12 residues. CDR3 sequence (DNA): TGTGCCAGCAGCTTAGAGGGCAAAGAGCAGTACTTC. Amino acids: CASSLEGKEQYF.

This clonotype has just a few counts. The chain is built from TRBV12-3 or TRBV12-4 and TRBJ1-6; the D is unclear. The CDR3 spans 15 residues. Trimming took off 2 bases at V and 12 bases at J, with 17 bases between the two ends. CDR3 loop: CASSLQVGYNVPLHF. The CDR3 DNA is TGTGCCAGCAGTTTACAGGTGGGGTATAATGTACCCCTCCACTTT.

This clonotype was detected ten times or more. The rearrangement uses TRBV25-1 and TRBJ2-3; D gene ambiguous. The CDR3 is 14 amino acids. Germline CDR1 is MGHDK and CDR2 is SYGVNS. The V end lost 1 base, the J end lost 0 bases, and 5 bases lay between the germline ends. CDR3: CASSELDSTDTQYF. The CDR3 DNA reads TGTGCCAGCAGTGAATTGGACAGCACAGATACGCAGTATTTT. Full variable domain (remainder filled in from reference TRBV25-1 and TRBJ2-3): EADIYQTPRYLVIGTGKKITLECSQTMGHDKMYWYQQDPGMELHLIHYSYGVNSTEKGDLSSESTVSRIRTEHFPLTLESARPSHTSQYLCASSELDSTDTQYFGPGTRLTVL.

This clonotype was recorded a few times. The rearrangement joins TRBV7-6 to TRBJ1-3, with unresolved D. The CDR3 has 15 residues. CDR1 is SGHVS and CDR2 is FNYEAQ in the germline V gene. With 0 bases removed from V and 1 base from J, the gap between germline ends came to 7 bases. This CDR3 is CASSLALASGNTIYF. The CDR3 DNA follows: TGTGCCAGCAGCTTAGCGCTGGCTTCTGGAAACACCATATATTTT.

The table lists this clonotype with many counts. V is TRBV7-3 and J is TRBJ2-2; unclear D gene. CDR1 and CDR2 from the germline V gene are SGHTA and FQGTGA. This CDR3 spans 14 amino acids. Between the trimmed V and J ends, which lost 5 bases and 0 bases, there was a span of 7 bases. This chain's CDR3 is CASSPPANTGELFF. CDR3 nucleotide sequence: TGTGCCAGCAGCCCCCCCGCGAACACCGGGGAGCTGTTTTTT. Drawing the rest from reference TRBV7-3 and TRBJ2-2, the complete variable domain is GAGVSQTPSNKVTEKGKYVELRCDPISGHTALYWYRQSLGQGPEFLIYFQGTGAADDSGLPNDRFFAVRPEGSVSTLKIQRTERGDSAVYLCASSPPANTGELFFGEGSRLTVL.

On this clonotype itself: The junction and the germline gene differ at one end; a read error may be behind it. V and J are TRBV7-9 and TRBJ1-2, with D tentatively TRBD1 (6 bases). There are 12 residues in the CDR3. Looked up from germline, CDR1 is SEHNR and CDR2 is FQNEAQ (reference sequence). The CDR3 reads CSSSLRGIGYTF. Written as DNA, the CDR3 is TGTTCCAGCAGCTTAAGGGGGATCGGCTACACCTTC.

V gene TRBV20-1 combines with J gene TRBJ2-2; 7 bases map to TRBD2. Germline trimming cut 0 bases from V and 4 bases from J; bases unmatched to any gene: 8. The V gene's germline CDR1 is DFQATT and CDR2 SNEGSKA (reference sequence). The CDR3 length is 16 residues. CDR3: CSARDLKRGRTGELFF. CDR3 DNA: TGCAGTGCTAGAGATTTGAAGCGGGGACGCACCGGGGAGCTGTTTTTT.

The chain combines TRBV25-1 with TRBJ1-3, with D perhaps TRBD1 (5 bases). Trimming pared 0 bases from V and 0 bases from J, leaving 6 bases between. Germline V lookup: CDR1 MGHDK, CDR2 SYGVNS. CDR3 size: 15 residues. This chain's CDR3 is CASSEYRVSGNTIYF. In DNA, the CDR3 is TGTGCCAGCAGTGAATACAGGGTCTCTGGAAACACCATATATTTT.

This clonotype was observed many times. The chain carries TRBV5-1 and TRBJ2-1; 11 bases map to TRBD2. The trim removed 2 bases at V and 7 bases at J, leaving 8 bases unmatched. This CDR3 has 16 residues. Germline V gene lookup returns CDR1 SGHRS and CDR2 YFSETQ. The DNA for the CDR3 is TGCGCCAGCAGCTTCACCCTAGCGGGGGGTTTAAATGAGCAGTTCTTC. It yields the protein CASSFTLAGGLNEQFF.

J is TRBJ2-3 and V is TRBV6-5, with TRBD2 matching over 12 bases. Germline loops: CDR1 MNHEY, CDR2 SVGAGI. The CDR3 totals 17 residues. Trimming removed 0 bases from V and 6 bases from J; junction bases left unmatched: 7. The DNA of the CDR3 is TGTGCCAGCAGTTACTCGGCTAGCGGGGGGGCCGGGGATACGCAGTATTTT. It yields the protein CASSYSASGGAGDTQYF.

The chain is built from TRBV20-1 and TRBJ1-5, with TRBD1 matching 7 bases. CDR3 length equals 15 residues. V shed 5 bases, J shed 2 bases, and the junction held 9 bases outside the gene matches. Germline V gene sequence: CDR1 DFQATT, CDR2 SNEGSKA (reference sequence). CDR3 nucleotide sequence: TGCAGTGCTGGGTCCACAGGGGCTGGCAATCAGCCCCAGCATTTT. Its translation is CSAGSTGAGNQPQHF.

This clonotype was counted a few times. V gene TRBV7-9 combines with J gene TRBJ1-5, with D unclear. CDR1 is SEHNR and CDR2 is FQNEAQ in the germline V gene (reference sequence). V lost 6 bases, J lost 4 bases, and 13 bases lay in between. This CDR3 spans 14 amino acids. CDR3 region: CASRGSGINQPQHF. CDR3 sequence (DNA): TGTGCCAGCAGGGGGTCAGGAATTAATCAGCCCCAGCATTTT.

This clonotype came up a few times. This may arise from a read error, as a much more abundant clone is one base away. For the CDR3, the DNA is TGCGCCAGCAGCTTGGGAGACCGGGGCGGCCGCCATGAGCAGTTCTTC. Its translation is CASSLGDRGGRHEQFF. V usage is TRBV5-1 and J usage is TRBJ2-1; D tentatively reads TRBD1 or TRBD2 (5 bases each). Trimming took off 0 bases at V and 8 bases at J, with 18 bases between the two ends. CDR3 length equals 16 residues. Germline loops: CDR1 SGHRS, CDR2 YFSETQ.

The chain combines TRBV2 with TRBJ2-1, with TRBD1 as a possible D gene (6 bases). From germline, CDR1 is SNHLY and CDR2 FYNNEI. The CDR3 runs 15 residues. Deletions cut 7 bases from V and 0 bases from J, with 13 bases between. CDR3 in DNA: TGTGCCAGCACTAGACAGGAGAGCTCCTACAATGAGCAGTTCTTC. It encodes CASTRQESSYNEQFF.

This clonotype was seen many times. The CDR3 spells CASTHWDRGRETQYF. The CDR3 DNA is TGTGCCAGCACCCACTGGGACAGGGGGCGAGAGACCCAGTACTTC. This chain connects TRBV28 to TRBJ2-5; the match to TRBD1 covers 12 bases. This CDR3 has 15 amino acids. The V segment lost 7 bases and the J segment 4 bases; nucleotides outside the gene matches: 7. The V gene's germline CDR1 is MDHEN and CDR2 SYDVKM.

This chain uses TRBV6-6 with TRBJ1-1; tentatively, D is TRBD1 (5 bases). CDR1 MNHNY and CDR2 SVGAGI come from the germline V gene (reference sequence). V was shortened by 2 bases and J by 5 bases, with 18 bases between the two germline ends. This CDR3 contains 16 residues. CDR3 sequence: CASSYGGRGVATEAFF. The CDR3 bases are TGTGCCAGCAGTTACGGTGGTAGGGGCGTCGCAACTGAAGCTTTCTTT.

This clonotype showed up many times. The chain combines TRBV20-1 with TRBJ1-5; D is possibly TRBD1 (5 bases). Looked up from germline, CDR1 is DFQATT and CDR2 is SNEGSKA (reference sequence). V lost 2 bases to trimming and J lost 1 base, with 12 bases between them. This CDR3 is built from 15 residues. The CDR3 DNA reads as TGCAGTGCTAGAAGCCAGGGACTAAGCAATCAGCCCCAGCATTTT. Translating it yields CSARSQGLSNQPQHF.

The genes are TRBV30 and TRBJ1-2; D is ambiguous. The V and J ends lost 0 bases and 4 bases respectively, with 21 bases between them. CDR1 is GTSNPN, CDR2 SVGIG, per germline (reference sequence). The CDR3 contains 17 residues. As DNA, the CDR3 is TGTGCCTGGAGTGTACAAGTTGGAGGCGGAGGGTCCTATGGCTACACCTTC. The encoded protein is CAWSVQVGGGGSYGYTF. The full variable domain, rest sourced from reference TRBV30 and TRBJ1-2, is SQTIHQWPATLVQPVGSPLSLECTVEGTSNPNLYWYRQAAGRGLQLLFYSVGIGQISSEVPQNLSASRPQDRQFILSSKKLLLSDSGFYLCAWSVQVGGGGSYGYTFGSGTRLTVV.

About this clonotype: This could be a read error, since a much larger clone is one nucleotide away. The genes are TRBV6-2 or TRBV6-3 and TRBJ1-1; 7 bases are a match to TRBD1. This CDR3 is 14 amino acids long. Germline V gene data show CDR1 as MNHEY and CDR2 as SVGEGT. The CDR3 region is CTSSPPTGLTEAFF. The CDR3 bases are TGTACCAGCAGTCCTCCGACAGGGTTGACTGAAGCTTTCTTT.